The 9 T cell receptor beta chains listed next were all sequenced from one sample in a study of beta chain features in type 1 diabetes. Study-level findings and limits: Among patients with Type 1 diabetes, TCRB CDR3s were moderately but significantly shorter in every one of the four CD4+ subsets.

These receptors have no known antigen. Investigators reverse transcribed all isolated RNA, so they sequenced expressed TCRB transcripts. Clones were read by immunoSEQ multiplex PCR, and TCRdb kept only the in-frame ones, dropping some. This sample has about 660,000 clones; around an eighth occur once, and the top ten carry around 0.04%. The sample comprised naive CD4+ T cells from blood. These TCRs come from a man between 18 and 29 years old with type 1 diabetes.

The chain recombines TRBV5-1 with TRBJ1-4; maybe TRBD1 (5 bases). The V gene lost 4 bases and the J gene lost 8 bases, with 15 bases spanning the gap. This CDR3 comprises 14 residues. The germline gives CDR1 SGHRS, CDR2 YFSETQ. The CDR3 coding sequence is TGCGCCAGCAGCGCACAGGTCCTTGGCGAAAAACTGTTTTTT. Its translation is CASSAQVLGEKLFF.

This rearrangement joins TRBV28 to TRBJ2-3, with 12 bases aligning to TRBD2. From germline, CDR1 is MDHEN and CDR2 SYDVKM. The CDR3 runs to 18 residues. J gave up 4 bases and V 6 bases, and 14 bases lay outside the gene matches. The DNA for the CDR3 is TGTGCCAGCAGGCCTGGACAGGGGTCTAGCGGGAGGGCAGATACGCAGTATTTT. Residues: CASRPGQGSSGRADTQYF.

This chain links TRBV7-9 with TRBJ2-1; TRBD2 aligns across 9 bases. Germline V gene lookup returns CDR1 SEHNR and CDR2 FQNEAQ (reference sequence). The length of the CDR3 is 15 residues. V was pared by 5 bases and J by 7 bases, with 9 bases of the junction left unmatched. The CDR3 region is CASSTGASGINEQFF. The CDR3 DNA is TGTGCCAGCAGCACCGGGGCTAGCGGGATAAATGAGCAGTTCTTC.

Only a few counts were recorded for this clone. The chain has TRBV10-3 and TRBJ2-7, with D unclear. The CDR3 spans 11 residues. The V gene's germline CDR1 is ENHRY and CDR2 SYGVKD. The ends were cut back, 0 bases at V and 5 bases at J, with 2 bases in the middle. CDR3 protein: CAISESDEQYF. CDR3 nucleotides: TGTGCCATCAGTGAGTCCGACGAGCAGTACTTC.

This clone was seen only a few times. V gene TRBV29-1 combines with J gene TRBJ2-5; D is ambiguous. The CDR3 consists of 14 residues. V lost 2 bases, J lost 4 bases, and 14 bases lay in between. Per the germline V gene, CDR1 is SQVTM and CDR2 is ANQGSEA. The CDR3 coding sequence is TGCAGCGTTGAACCCCTGAGGACCGGAGAGACCCAGTACTTC. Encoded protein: CSVEPLRTGETQYF.

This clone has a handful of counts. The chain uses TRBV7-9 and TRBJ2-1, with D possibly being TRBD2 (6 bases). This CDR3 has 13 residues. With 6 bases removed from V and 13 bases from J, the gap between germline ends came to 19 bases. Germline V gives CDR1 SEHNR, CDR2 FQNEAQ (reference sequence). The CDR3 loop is CASSPRPGLHQFF. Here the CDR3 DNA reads TGTGCCAGCAGTCCTCGACCGGGACTGCATCAGTTCTTC.

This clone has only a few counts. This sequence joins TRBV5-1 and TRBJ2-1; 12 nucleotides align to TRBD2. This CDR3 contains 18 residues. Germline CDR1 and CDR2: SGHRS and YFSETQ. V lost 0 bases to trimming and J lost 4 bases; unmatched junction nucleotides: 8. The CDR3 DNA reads TGCGCCAGCAGCTTGGTGTCATCTGGACTAGCGGGATACAATGAGCAGTTCTTC. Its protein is CASSLVSSGLAGYNEQFF.

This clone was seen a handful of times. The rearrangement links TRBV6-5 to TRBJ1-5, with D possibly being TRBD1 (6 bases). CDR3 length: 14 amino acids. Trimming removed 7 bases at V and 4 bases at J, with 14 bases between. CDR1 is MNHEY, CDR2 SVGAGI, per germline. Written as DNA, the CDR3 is TGTGCCAGCAACCTAGGGGGGCCAAATCAGCCCCAGCATTTT. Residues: CASNLGGPNQPQHF.

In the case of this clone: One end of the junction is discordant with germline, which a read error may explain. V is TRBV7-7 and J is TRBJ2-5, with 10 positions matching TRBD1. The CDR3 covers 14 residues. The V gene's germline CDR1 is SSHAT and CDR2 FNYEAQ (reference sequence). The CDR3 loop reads CASSSRTGGETQYF. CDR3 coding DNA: TGTGCTAGCAGCTCGAGGACAGGGGGAGAGACCCAGTACTTC.